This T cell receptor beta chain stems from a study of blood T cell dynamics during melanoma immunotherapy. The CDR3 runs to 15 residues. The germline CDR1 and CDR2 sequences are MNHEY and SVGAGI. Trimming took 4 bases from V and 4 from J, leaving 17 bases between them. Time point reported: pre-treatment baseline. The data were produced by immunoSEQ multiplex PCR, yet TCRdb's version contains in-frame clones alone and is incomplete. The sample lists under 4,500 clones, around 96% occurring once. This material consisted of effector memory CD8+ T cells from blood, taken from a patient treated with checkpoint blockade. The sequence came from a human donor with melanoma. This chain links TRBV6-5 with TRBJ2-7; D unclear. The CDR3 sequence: CASSSTPDPVYEQYF. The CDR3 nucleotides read TGTGCCAGCAGTTCGACCCCTGACCCGGTTTACGAGCAGTACTTC.